The clone carrying this T cell receptor beta chain was counted once. Its antigen is currently unknown. The data were taken from a study of cytomegalovirus exposure and HLA in healthy donors. General study points: Looking again later, the authors saw that most CMV-associated TCR beta chains seemed HLA-restricted. In a later analysis, at a false discovery rate of 0.05, under 20,000 TCR beta sequences were associated with HLA alleles. In a later analysis, HLA-associated TCR beta chains were more clonally expanded than equally common others.

The primer mix had 60 Vbeta and 13 Jbeta primers. The method was immunoSEQ multiplex PCR; TCRdb's version includes in-frame clones alone and lacks a portion of them. The sample yields about 95,000 clones, 65% to 90% seen once. This sequence was found in a man in his thirties or forties in good health and CMV-seropositive. Sequencing was performed on PBMCs.

CDR3 sequence reads: CASSEWTGGKNTGELFF. DNA for the CDR3: TGCGCCAGCAGTGAGTGGACAGGGGGTAAGAACACCGGGGAGCTGTTTTTT. The chain employs TRBV10-2 and TRBJ2-2; 10 bases match TRBD1. Germline trimming cut 1 base from V and 1 base from J; bases unmatched to any gene: 3. The CDR3 length is 17 residues. The germline CDR1 and CDR2 sequences are WSHSY and SAAADI.